This entry concerns a single T cell receptor beta chain. The antigen remains undetermined. TCRdb used MiXCR to call clones anew from the PCR reads. There are about 19,000 clones in the sample; more than 20% occur only once, and roughly 3.5% lies in the top ten. No patient had received any treatment before thyroid surgery. This CDR3 has 15 residues. Unmatched junction bases numbered 12, after V lost 4 bases and J lost 7 bases. In germline, CDR1 is SNHLY, CDR2 FYNNEI. These data belong to a study of metastatic and nonmetastatic thyroid tumors. About the research overall: Repertoire comparison spanned blood and tumor or nodule tissue of malignant and benign thyroid patients.

Study-wide findings and caveats: Reports indicated that malignant thyroid tumors showed significantly higher TCR beta diversity than benign nodules did, in blood and tumor.

This chain joins TRBV2 and TRBJ2-7; 8 nucleotides match TRBD1. The source of this sequence is a male donor with papillary thyroid cancer or a benign thyroid nodule (not recorded which). Some clones in this sample may be carry-over from other donors' samples. The sequenced sample consisted of blood. The CDR3 DNA sequence: TGTGCCAGCAGTGCGGTGTCAGGGGGCGTGGGTGAGCAGTACTTC. It yields the protein CASSAVSGGVGEQYF.